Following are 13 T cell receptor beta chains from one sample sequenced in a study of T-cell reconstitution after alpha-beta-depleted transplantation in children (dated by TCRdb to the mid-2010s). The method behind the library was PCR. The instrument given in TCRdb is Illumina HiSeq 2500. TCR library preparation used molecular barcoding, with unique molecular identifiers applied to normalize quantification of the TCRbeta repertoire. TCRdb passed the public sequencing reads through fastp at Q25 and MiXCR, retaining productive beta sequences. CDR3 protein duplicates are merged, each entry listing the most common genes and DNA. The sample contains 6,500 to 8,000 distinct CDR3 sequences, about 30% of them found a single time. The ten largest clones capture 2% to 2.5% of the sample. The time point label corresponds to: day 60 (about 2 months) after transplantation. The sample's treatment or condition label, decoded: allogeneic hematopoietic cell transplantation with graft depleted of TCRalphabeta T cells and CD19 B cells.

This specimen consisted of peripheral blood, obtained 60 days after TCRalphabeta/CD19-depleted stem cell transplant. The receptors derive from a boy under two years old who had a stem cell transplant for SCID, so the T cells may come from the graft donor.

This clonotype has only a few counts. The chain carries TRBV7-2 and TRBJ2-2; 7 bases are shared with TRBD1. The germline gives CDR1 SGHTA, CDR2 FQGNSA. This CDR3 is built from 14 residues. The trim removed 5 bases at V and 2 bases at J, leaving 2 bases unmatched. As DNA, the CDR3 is TGTGCCAGCAGCAGGGACAGAAACACCGGGGAGCTGTTTTTT. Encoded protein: CASSRDRNTGELFF.

CDR3 sequence (DNA): TGTGCCAGTAGTATGCTAGGTACCTACAATGAGCAGTTCTTC. This gives the protein CASSMLGTYNEQFF. The rearrangement links TRBV19 to TRBJ2-1, with D unclear. V was trimmed by 3 bases and J by 2 bases, leaving 8 bases between them. There are 14 residues in the CDR3. CDR1 is LNHDA, CDR2 SQIVND, per germline (reference sequence).

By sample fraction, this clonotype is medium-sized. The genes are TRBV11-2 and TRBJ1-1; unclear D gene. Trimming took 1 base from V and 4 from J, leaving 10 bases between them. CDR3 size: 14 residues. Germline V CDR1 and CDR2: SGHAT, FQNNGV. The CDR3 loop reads CASSLVAWGTEAFF. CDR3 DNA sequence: TGTGCCAGCAGCTTAGTGGCGTGGGGCACTGAAGCTTTCTTT.

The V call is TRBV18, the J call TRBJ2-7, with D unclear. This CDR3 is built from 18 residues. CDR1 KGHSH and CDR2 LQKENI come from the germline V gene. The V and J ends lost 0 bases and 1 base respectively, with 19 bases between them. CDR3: CASSPPLETIYRSYEQYF. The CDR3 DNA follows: TGTGCCAGCTCACCACCTTTAGAGACGATTTACCGTTCCTACGAGCAGTACTTC.

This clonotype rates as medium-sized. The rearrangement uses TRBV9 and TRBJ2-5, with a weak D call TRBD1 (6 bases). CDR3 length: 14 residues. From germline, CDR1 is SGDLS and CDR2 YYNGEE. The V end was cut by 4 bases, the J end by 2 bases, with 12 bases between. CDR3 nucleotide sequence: TGTGCCAGCAGCCCGAAGGGACATCAAGAGACCCAGTACTTC. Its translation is CASSPKGHQETQYF.

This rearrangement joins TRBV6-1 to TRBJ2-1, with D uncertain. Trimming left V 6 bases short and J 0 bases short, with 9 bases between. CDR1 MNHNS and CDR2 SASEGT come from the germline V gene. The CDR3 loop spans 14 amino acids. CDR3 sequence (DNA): TGTGCCAGCAGGCCACACAGCTCCTACAATGAGCAGTTCTTC. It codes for CASRPHSSYNEQFF.

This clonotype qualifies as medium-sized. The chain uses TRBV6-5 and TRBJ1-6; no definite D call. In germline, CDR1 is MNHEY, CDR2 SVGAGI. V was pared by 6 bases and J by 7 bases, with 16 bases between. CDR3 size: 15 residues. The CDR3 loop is CASSWWTVGNSPLHF. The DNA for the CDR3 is TGTGCCAGCAGCTGGTGGACGGTCGGGAATTCACCCCTCCACTTT.

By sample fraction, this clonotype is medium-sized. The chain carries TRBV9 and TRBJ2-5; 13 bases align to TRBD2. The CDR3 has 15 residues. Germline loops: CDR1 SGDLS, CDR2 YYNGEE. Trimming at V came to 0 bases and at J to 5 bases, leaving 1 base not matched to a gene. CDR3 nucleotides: TGTGCCAGCAGCGTAGAGACTAGCGGGGGGGAGACCCAGTACTTC. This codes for CASSVETSGGETQYF.

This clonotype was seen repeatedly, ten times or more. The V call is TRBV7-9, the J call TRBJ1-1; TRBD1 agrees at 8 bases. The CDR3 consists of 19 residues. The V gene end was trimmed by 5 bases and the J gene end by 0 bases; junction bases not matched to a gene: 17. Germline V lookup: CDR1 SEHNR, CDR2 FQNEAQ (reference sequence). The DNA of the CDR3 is TGTGCCAGCAGCCATTACGTTTTTTACAGGGGGGCGATGAACACTGAAGCTTTCTTT. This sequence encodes CASSHYVFYRGAMNTEAFF.

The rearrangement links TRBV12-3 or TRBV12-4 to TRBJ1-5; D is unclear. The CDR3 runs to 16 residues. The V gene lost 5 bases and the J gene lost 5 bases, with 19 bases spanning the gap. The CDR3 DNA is TGTGCCAGCAGTCTCCACCGAGGCCCCCTTCATCAGCCCCAGCATTTT. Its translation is CASSLHRGPLHQPQHF.

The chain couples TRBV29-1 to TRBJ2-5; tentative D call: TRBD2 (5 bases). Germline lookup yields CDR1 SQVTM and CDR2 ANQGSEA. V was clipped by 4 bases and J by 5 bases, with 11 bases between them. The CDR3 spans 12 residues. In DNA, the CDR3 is TGCAGCGTTGGCCGACGCGGGGAGACCCAGTACTTC. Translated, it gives CSVGRRGETQYF.

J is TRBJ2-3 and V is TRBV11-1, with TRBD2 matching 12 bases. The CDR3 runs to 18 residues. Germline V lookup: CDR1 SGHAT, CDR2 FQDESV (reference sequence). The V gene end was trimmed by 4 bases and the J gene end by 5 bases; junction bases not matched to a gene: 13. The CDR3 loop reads CASSSSSSGRASRDTQYF. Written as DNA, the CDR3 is TGTGCCAGCAGCTCTTCTTCTAGCGGGAGGGCCTCGAGAGATACGCAGTATTTT.

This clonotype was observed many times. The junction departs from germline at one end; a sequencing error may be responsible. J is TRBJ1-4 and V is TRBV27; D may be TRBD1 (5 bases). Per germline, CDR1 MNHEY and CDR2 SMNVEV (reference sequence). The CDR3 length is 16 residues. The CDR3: CASTPLRGPFNGKLFF. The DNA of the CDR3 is TGTGCCAGCACCCCACTAAGGGGACCTTTTAATGGAAAACTGTTTTTT.